The 10 T cell receptor beta chains below come from one sample, sequenced in a study of blood T cell repertoires in COVID-19. Data came from immunoSEQ multiplex PCR; TCRdb stores just in-frame clones and leaves some out. The repertoire consists of 150,000 to 200,000 clones, with 80% to 90% occurring once and the leading ten covering 1.5% to 2%. Material: peripheral blood. Source of these receptors: a man aged 18-30 years who had recovered from COVID-19.

The rearrangement uses TRBV7-6 and TRBJ2-2; 13 bases map to TRBD2. Germline assignment: CDR1 SGHVS and CDR2 FNYEAQ. V gave up 5 bases and J gave up 6 bases; unmatched junction bases: 6. This CDR3 spans 16 amino acids. CDR3 sequence reads: CASSLGTSGKAGELFF. The CDR3 nucleotides read TGTGCCAGCAGCCTCGGGACTAGCGGGAAGGCCGGGGAGCTGTTTTTT.

In its sample, this clone was seen once. CDR3: CASSFGDKRTQYF. CDR3 sequence (DNA): TGTGCCAGCAGCTTTGGCGACAAGAGAACCCAGTACTTC. This chain links TRBV7-3 with TRBJ2-5; no definite D call. Trimming left V 3 bases short and J 8 bases short, with 13 bases between. CDR3 length: 13 residues. The germline V gene encodes CDR1 SGHTA and CDR2 FQGTGA.

V usage is TRBV29-1 and J usage is TRBJ2-7, with D maybe TRBD1 (6 bases). The CDR3 consists of 13 residues. Germline V CDR1 and CDR2: SQVTM, ANQGSEA. Trimming left V 4 bases short and J 1 base short, with 11 bases between. CDR3 in amino acids: CSVGVDSSYEQYF. DNA for the CDR3: TGCAGCGTTGGAGTGGACAGTTCCTACGAGCAGTACTTC.

The rearrangement links TRBV9 to TRBJ2-2; D possibly corresponds to TRBD2 (5 bases). The ends were cut back, 6 bases at V and 1 base at J, with 13 bases in the middle. Germline V gene data show CDR1 as SGDLS and CDR2 as YYNGEE. This CDR3 is 15 amino acids long. CDR3 sequence: CASTESGVNTGELFF. CDR3 nucleotides: TGTGCCAGCACTGAGAGCGGAGTGAACACCGGGGAGCTGTTTTTT.

The V call is TRBV27, the J call TRBJ2-7; 10 bases fit TRBD1. The CDR3 has 15 residues. Looked up from germline, CDR1 is MNHEY and CDR2 is SMNVEV (reference sequence). Unmatched junction bases numbered 2, after V lost 2 bases and J lost 1 base. The CDR3 nucleotides read TGTGCCAGCAGTTTACGGACAGGGGGTTCCTACGAGCAGTACTTC. It translates to CASSLRTGGSYEQYF.

The CDR3 nucleotides are TGTGCCAGCATGTCCCAGGGGGCAACCGGGGAGCTGTTTTTT. Translation: CASMSQGATGELFF. The rearrangement links TRBV7-2 to TRBJ2-2, with 8 nucleotides matching TRBD1. The ends lost 7 bases at V and 5 bases at J; junction bases unmatched: 6. Germline loops: CDR1 SGHTA, CDR2 FQGNSA. CDR3 size: 14 residues.

The gene calls are TRBV4-3 and TRBJ2-5; the D gene is possibly TRBD1 (6 bases). V lost 0 bases and J lost 5, with 16 bases in between. The CDR3 length is 16 residues. CDR1 is LGHNA, CDR2 YSLEER, per germline. CDR3 sequence reads: CASSQDLGQTGETQYF. Here the CDR3 DNA reads TGCGCCAGCAGCCAAGATCTTGGACAGACTGGGGAGACCCAGTACTTC.

The chain recombines TRBV19 with TRBJ2-3; D remains ambiguous. Germline V gene data show CDR1 as LNHDA and CDR2 as SQIVND (reference sequence). The CDR3 has 14 amino acids. With 4 bases removed from V and 2 bases from J, the gap between germline ends came to 10 bases. CDR3 amino acids: CASSRAQITDTQYF. For the CDR3, the DNA is TGTGCCAGTAGTAGGGCACAGATCACAGATACGCAGTATTTT.

The J gene is TRBJ2-7, the V gene TRBV5-4; 9 positions agree with TRBD1. J gave up 4 bases and V 3 bases, and 5 bases lay outside the gene matches. CDR3 length: 14 residues. CDR1 is SGHNT, CDR2 YYREEE, per germline (reference sequence). This chain's CDR3 is CASSSEGQGYEQYF. In DNA, the CDR3 is TGTGCCAGCAGCTCTGAGGGACAGGGTTACGAGCAGTACTTC.

This clone was picked up one time. The chain links TRBV3-1 (or the pseudogene TRBV3-2) to TRBJ2-5; no definite D call. V gave up 2 bases and J gave up 0 bases, with 7 bases separating them. The length of the CDR3 is 14 residues. Germline V gives CDR1 LGHDT, CDR2 YNNKEL (reference sequence). The CDR3 protein is CASSQTEYQETQYF. CDR3 coding DNA: TGTGCCAGCAGCCAAACTGAGTACCAAGAGACCCAGTACTTC.